The entry below describes one T cell receptor beta chain. Its antigen is not identified. The ends were cut back, 2 bases at V and 2 bases at J, with 13 bases in the middle. The CDR3 has 15 residues. The germline V gene has CDR1 MNHEY and CDR2 SVGAGI. These data originate in a study of shared clonotypes between healthy human individuals. Findings and limits, study-wide: Rarefaction gave evidence that sorted-subset sequencing remained incomplete despite large depth. Represented diversity, genetic and exposure-history alike, was limited by few donors. Generally, estimated richness proved larger in naive subsets than it did in memory subsets.

Assay used: immunoSEQ multiplex PCR; TCRdb lists only in-frame clones, some missing. The table includes 2 million to 2.5 million clones, around 92% detected once. This clonotype was obtained from a man younger than 30 in good health. Some clones in this sample may be carry-over from other donors' samples. The chain couples TRBV6-5 to TRBJ2-7, with D hard to call. Sequencing was done on a sample of naive CD4+ T cells from PBMCs. Sample subset: CD45RA+ positively selected. CDR3 sequence reads: CASSYGRDPTYEQYF. The CDR3 DNA reads TGTGCCAGCAGTTACGGGCGAGACCCCACCTACGAGCAGTACTTC.